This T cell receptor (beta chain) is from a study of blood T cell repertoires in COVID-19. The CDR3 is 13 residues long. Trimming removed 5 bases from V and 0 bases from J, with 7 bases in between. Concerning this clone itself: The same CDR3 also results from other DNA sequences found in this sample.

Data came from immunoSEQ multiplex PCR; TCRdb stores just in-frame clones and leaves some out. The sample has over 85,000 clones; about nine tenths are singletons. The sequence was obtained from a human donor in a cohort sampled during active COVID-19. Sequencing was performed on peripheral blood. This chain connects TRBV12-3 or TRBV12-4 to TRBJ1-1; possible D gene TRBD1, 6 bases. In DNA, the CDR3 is TGTGCCAGCAGTGGACAGTTGAACACTGAAGCTTTCTTT. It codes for CASSGQLNTEAFF.